This TCR beta chain came from a study of regulatory T cells in long-lasting Graves disease. Broader study findings: Persistent cases of Graves' showed reduced TCR diversity relative to newly diagnosed patients. The sample size was small, and this may have reduced accuracy.

The time point denotes: newly diagnosed GD, antithyroid drugs for less than 3 months. RNA from PBMCs was the source of the TCR library. EDTA tubes collected nine milliliters of peripheral blood. Building of the TCR beta libraries involved iRepertoire HTBI primers and Arm-PCR of CDR3 regions. Each CDR3 protein is one row after TCRdb ran MiXCR on the multiplex PCR reads. This sample has 400,000 to 500,000 distinct CDR3 sequences, with less than 20% found just once. The CDR3 sequence is 15 residues long. Germline lookup yields CDR1 GTSNPN and CDR2 SVGIG (reference sequence). Trimming removed 3 bases at V and 5 bases at J, with 17 bases between. This clonotype was picked up a small number of times. The target antigen is unknown. The same sample was also studied in work on T cells in Graves' hyperthyroidism and ophthalmopathy. From that study: With the HTBI primer set, the TCR CDR3 went through a first round of RT-PCR.

Sample: peripheral blood mononuclear cells (PBMCs), taken at new diagnosis, from a patient treated with antithyroid drugs. The chain uses TRBV30 and TRBJ2-1; D is undetermined. The origin of this receptor is a woman under 30 with Graves disease. The CDR3 coding sequence is TGTGCCTGGAGCAGTGGTATAGGAAGGGACAATGAGCAGTTCTTC. It encodes CAWSSGIGRDNEQFF.